The present TCR beta chain was sequenced within a study of Graves' ophthalmopathy and Graves' hyperthyroidism. Study-level points and caveats: Blood also held most thyroid clonotypes expanded above 0.001 frequency.

For repertoire sequencing, the TCR beta CDR3 regions were amplified from RNA transcripts. The first-round RT-PCR employed HTBI primers together with the Qiagen OneStep RT-PCR kit. A multiplex PCR was then performed as the second round. TCRdb passed the multiplex PCR reads through MiXCR, listing each CDR3 protein once. The sample includes over 500,000 distinct CDR3 sequences, approximately 22% of them seen just once. Newly diagnosed hyperthyroidism donors, aged 18 to 65, duration under 2 months. The CDR3 has 15 residues. The germline V gene has CDR1 LNHDA and CDR2 SQIVND (reference sequence). Trimming stripped 3 bases from V and 1 base from J, with 12 bases between. This clonotype showed up many times. Its specificity is unknown.

The chain couples TRBV19 to TRBJ1-1; maybe TRBD1 (6 bases). The sequence was collected from a young woman with stable Graves' hyperthyroidism. Some clones in this sample may be carry-over from other donors' samples. The sequencing input was peripheral blood. The CDR3 DNA reads TGTGCCAGTAGTATGTCTCGACAGGAGAACACTGAAGCTTTCTTT. It translates to CASSMSRQENTEAFF.